This paragraph reports one T cell receptor beta chain. The specificity of this receptor is unknown. Base qualities are not recorded, but no much larger clone differs from it by a single base. This sample was included in a study of post-analysis software for immune sequencing data (dated by TCRdb to 2013 to 2016). The study in broad terms: The recorded disease courses included relapsing-remitting, secondary progressive and progressive-relapsing multiple sclerosis, and some patients had no subtype annotation. The multiple sclerosis patient repertoires were compared with roughly twelve previously published healthy control repertoires from donors aged 6 to 25 years. A subset of samples was prepared in parallel using single-end sample barcoding, then pooled and co-amplified after Illumina adapter ligation.

TCR beta repertoires were profiled from peripheral blood of approximately 13 young patients with multiple sclerosis to demonstrate the VDJtools post-analysis software. The patients with multiple sclerosis were children and adolescents between roughly 6 and 17 years of age. Receptors were amplified or captured by PCR. This sample was sequenced with an Illumina HiSeq 2500. Unique molecular identifiers were incorporated into TCR beta cDNA libraries to reduce PCR and sequencing biases. Approximately 500,000 cDNA molecules were obtained per 1 to 10 million input T cells, so each molecule approximated one T cell. The patient libraries were prepared and sequenced with the same protocol used for the earlier healthy control dataset. Samples belonging to the same batch were prepared together, multiplexed and sequenced on a shared HiSeq lane. The study's processing was this. Raw barcoded reads were processed with MIGEC, and single-read molecular identifier groups were discarded before consensus assembly and CDR3 extraction. Clonotype tables were post-analysed with VDJtools, and diversity was normalized by down-sampling all datasets to the smallest sample size. In repertoire overlap clustering, CDR3 amino acid sequences, but not nucleotide sequences, were matched to correct batch-related cross-sample contamination. TCRdb reprocessed the public reads (quality trimming at Q25 with fastp, clone calling with MiXCR) and kept in-frame beta chains. Rows are unified per CDR3 protein, each entry keeping the most common DNA and genes. The authors' filters were not applied to this entry. In all, the sample holds some 700,000 distinct CDR3 sequences, and about 60% of those were seen once. Approximately 10% of the sample goes to the ten largest clones.

On the study overall, not on this receptor specifically: A few TRBV segments, including TRBV5-6, TRBV5-1 and TRBV20-1, were significantly more frequent in patients than controls. Strong co-clustering of samples prepared in the same batch was shown by direct clustering with F measure, prompting a batch-effect correction. The multiple sclerosis patient group was slightly younger than the control group. Significantly lower normalized Chao1 diversity was found in multiple sclerosis patients than in controls, suggesting substantial peripheral T-cell clonal expansion.

The germline V gene sets CDR1 to SQVTM and CDR2 to ANQGSEA. From the cysteine through the phenylalanine, the CDR3 covers 14 amino acids. Only the CDR3 region is kept as DNA, spanning 42 bases read in frame from base 1. V loses 6 bases of germline sequence and J loses 4 bases, and the interval between the two ends is 16 bases. The source of this sequence is a girl aged 2 to 10 with multiple sclerosis. The chain joins TRBV29-1 to TRBJ2-1; tentative D gene TRBD1, with 5 bases matching. Source material: blood. The CDR3 region reads CSVTTLPGYNEQFF. At the DNA level, the sequence is TGCAGCGTCACGACGCTCCCAGGGTACAATGAGCAGTTCTTC.